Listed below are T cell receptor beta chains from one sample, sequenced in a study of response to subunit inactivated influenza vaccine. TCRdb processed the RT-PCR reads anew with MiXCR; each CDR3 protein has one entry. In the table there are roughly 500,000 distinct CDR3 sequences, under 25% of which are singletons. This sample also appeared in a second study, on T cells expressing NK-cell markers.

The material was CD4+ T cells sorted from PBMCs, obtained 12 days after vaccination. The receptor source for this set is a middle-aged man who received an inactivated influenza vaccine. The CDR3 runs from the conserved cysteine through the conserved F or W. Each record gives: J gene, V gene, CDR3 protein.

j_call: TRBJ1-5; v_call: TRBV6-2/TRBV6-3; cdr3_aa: CASSRDRGPQHF
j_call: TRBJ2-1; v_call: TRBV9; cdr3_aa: CASSVESGRTNEQLF
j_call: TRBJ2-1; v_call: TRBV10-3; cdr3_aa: CAISETGPPWEQFF
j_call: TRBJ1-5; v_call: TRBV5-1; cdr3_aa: CASSTGHPRGQPQHF
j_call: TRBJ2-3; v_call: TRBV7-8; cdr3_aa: CASSNTGVGTDTQYF
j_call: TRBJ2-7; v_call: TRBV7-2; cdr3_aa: CASSLGARNEQYF
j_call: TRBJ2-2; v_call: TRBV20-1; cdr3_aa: CSATADRANTGELFF
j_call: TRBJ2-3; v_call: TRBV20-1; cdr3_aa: CSAREGPISTDTQYF
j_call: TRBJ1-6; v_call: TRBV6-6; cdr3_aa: CASSPRDNSPLHF
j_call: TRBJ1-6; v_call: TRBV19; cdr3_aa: CASSTTASYNSPLHF
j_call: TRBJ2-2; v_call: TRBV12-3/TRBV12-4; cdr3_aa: CASSFRDRDTGELFF
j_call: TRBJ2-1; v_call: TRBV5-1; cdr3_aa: CASSGTESGNEQFF
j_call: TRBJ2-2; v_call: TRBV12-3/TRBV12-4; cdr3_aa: CASSFQVSGELFF
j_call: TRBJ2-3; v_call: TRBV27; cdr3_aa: CASSLFGLARTDTQYF
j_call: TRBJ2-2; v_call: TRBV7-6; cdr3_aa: CASSPNGRKAGELFF
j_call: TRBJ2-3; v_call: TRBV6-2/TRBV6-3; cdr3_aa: CASSIGQITDTQYF
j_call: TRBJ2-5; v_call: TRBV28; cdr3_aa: CASSLRREGQETQYF
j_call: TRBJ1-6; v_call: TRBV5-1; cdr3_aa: CASSLPPRSGSSYNSPLHF
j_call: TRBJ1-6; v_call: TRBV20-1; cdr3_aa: CSVDPTSAGSPSPLHF
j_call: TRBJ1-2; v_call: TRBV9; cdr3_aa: CASSADSNYGYTF
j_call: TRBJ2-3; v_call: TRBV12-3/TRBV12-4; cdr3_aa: CASSRRARGTDTQYF
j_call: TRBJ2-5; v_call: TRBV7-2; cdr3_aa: CASSSLGGQETQYF
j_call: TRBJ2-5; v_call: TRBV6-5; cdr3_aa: CASSSTKETQYF
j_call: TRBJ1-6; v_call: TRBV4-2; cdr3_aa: CASSQEYNSPLHF
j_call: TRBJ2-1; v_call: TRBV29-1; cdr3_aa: CSARGGTSGYNEQFF
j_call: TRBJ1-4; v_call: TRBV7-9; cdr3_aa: CASSSQGGNEKLFF
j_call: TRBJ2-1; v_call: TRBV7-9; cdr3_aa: CASSHTSGRWNEQFF
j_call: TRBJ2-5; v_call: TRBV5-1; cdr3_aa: CASSQSRQGETQYF
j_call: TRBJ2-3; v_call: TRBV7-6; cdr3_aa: CASSSFRTDTQYF
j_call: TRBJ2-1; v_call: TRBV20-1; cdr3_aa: CSAGLAGRYNEQFF
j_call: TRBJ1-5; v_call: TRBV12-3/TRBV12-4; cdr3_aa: CASSFLLNQPQHF
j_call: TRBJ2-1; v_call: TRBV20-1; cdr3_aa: CSASRRAEQFF
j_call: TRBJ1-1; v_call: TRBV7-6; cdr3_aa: CASSHPPVTNTEAFF
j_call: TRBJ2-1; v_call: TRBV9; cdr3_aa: CASSVAPQGENNEQFF
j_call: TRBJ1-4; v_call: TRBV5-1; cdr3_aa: CASSLDPVLSANEKLFF